The text below deals with one T cell receptor beta chain. The data stem from a study of T cell responses to AZD1222 COVID-19 vaccine. The assay was immunoSEQ multiplex PCR, and TCRdb's table has in-frame clones only and misses some. The sample has 150,000 to 200,000 clones; about 92% are singletons. The CDR3 runs to 15 residues. Trimming pared 8 bases from V and 3 bases from J, leaving 19 bases between. Germline V gives CDR1 LGHNT, CDR2 FRNRAP. The chain uses TRBV12-5 and TRBJ1-2; maybe TRBD1 (5 bases). Specimen: peripheral blood, collected on day 0 of AZD1222 vaccination. The source of this sequence is an adult in good health. CDR3 nucleotides: TGTGCTAGTCGAGACAGACGCAGCCCCTACTATGGCTACACCTTC. Its translation: CASRDRRSPYYGYTF.